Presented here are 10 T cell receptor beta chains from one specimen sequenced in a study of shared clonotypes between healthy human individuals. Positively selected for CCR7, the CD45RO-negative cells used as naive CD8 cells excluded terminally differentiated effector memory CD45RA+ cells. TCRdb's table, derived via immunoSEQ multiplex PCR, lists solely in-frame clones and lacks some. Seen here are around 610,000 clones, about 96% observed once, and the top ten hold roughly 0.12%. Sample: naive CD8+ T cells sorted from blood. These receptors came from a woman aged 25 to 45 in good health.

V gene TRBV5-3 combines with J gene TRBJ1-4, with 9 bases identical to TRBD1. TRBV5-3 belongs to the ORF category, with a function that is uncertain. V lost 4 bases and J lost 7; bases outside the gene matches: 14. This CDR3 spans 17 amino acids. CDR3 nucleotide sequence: TGTGCCAGAAGCATAACCCGCCGGGACAGGGTAAGTGAAAAACTGTTTTTT. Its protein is CARSITRRDRVSEKLFF.

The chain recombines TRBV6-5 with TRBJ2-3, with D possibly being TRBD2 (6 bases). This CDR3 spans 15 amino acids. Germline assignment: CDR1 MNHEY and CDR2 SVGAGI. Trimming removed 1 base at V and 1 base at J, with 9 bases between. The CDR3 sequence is CASSYYSGGTDTQYF. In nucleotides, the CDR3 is TGTGCCAGCAGTTACTATAGCGGCGGCACAGATACGCAGTATTTT.

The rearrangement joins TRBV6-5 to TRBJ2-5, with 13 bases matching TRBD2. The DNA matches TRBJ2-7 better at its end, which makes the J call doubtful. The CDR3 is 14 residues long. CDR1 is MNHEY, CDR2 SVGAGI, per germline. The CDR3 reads CASRGLAGRYEQYF. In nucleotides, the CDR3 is TGTGCCAGCAGGGGACTAGCGGGAAGGTACGAGCAGTACTTC.

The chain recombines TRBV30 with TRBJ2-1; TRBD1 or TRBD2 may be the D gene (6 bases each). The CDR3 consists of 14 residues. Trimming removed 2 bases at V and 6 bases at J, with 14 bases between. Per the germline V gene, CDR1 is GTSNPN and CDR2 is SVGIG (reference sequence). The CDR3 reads CAWSRGVATNEQFF. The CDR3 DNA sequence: TGTGCCTGGAGTAGGGGGGTTGCAACCAATGAGCAGTTCTTC.

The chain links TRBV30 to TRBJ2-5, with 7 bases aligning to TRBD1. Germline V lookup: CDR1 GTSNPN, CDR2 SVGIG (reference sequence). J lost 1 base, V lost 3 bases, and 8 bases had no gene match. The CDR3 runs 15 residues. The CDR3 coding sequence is TGTGCCTGGAGCATCGGGACAGACCTCCAAGAGACCCAGTACTTC. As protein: CAWSIGTDLQETQYF.

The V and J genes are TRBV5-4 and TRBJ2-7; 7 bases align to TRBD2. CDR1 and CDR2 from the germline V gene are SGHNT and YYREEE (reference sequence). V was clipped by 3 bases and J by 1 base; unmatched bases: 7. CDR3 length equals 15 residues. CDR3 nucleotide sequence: TGTGCCAGCAGCTCCCGGGACTACCTATCCTACGAGCAGTACTTC. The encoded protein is CASSSRDYLSYEQYF.

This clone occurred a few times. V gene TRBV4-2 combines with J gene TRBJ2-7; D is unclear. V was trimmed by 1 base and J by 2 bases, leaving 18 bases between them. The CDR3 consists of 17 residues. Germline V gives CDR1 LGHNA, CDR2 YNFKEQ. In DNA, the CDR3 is TGTGCCAGCAGCCAAGGACCTTTAAGGACCGATACCTACGAGCAGTACTTC. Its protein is CASSQGPLRTDTYEQYF.

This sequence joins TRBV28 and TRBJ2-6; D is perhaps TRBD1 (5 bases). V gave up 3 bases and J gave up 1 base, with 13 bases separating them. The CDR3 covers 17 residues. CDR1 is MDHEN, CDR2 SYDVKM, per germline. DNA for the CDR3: TGTGCCAGCAGTTTGACAGTTACCAAATCTGGGGCCAACGTCCTGACTTTC. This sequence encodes CASSLTVTKSGANVLTF.

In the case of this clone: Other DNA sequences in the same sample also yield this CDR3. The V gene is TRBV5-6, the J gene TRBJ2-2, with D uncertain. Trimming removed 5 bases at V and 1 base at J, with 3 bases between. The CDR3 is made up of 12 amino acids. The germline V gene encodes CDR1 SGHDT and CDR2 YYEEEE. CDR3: CASSLNTGELFF. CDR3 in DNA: TGTGCCAGCAGTTTGAACACCGGGGAGCTGTTTTTT.

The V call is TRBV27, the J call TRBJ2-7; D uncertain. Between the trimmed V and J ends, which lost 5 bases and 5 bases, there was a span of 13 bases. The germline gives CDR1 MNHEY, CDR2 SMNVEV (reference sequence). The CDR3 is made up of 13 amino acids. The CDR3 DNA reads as TGTGCCAGCAGTGCCCCCCTCTCGGACGAGCAGTACTTC. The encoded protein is CASSAPLSDEQYF.